A single sample is the source of the 22 T cell receptor beta chains below, sequenced in a study of graft-versus-host responses after intestinal transplantation. What these receptors recognize is not known. Here immunoSEQ multiplex PCR was the method, and the copy in TCRdb shows in-frame clones only, minus some. The sample holds roughly 120,000 clones, roughly 93% seen once. The source was unstimulated CD8+ T cells sorted from spleen or lymph node cells, collected before intestinal transplant. All receptors derive from a human donor who received an intestinal transplant.

The chain combines TRBV29-1 with TRBJ2-1, with D possibly matching TRBD2 (5 bases). Trimming removed 3 bases from V and 1 base from J, with 16 bases in between. In germline, CDR1 is SQVTM, CDR2 ANQGSEA. CDR3 length: 16 amino acids. The CDR3 sequence: CSVEFSHRGSYNEQFF. The CDR3 DNA reads as TGCAGCGTTGAGTTTAGCCACCGAGGGTCCTACAATGAGCAGTTCTTC.

The CDR3 DNA is TGTGCCAGCAGTTTATACCAGACCTACGAGCAGTACTTC. This gives the protein CASSLYQTYEQYF. The chain is built from TRBV27 and TRBJ2-7; D uncertain. The V gene's germline CDR1 is MNHEY and CDR2 SMNVEV (reference sequence). This CDR3 has 13 amino acids. V was pared by 1 base and J by 2 bases, with 6 bases between.

The chain uses TRBV4-1 and TRBJ2-1; a possible D gene is TRBD1 (5 bases). The germline V and J ends were trimmed by 2 bases and 3 bases, with 8 bases remaining between them. Germline CDR1 and CDR2: MGHRA and YSYEKL. This CDR3 spans 14 amino acids. The CDR3 DNA is TGCGCCAGCAGCCAAACGGACAACTACAATGAGCAGTTCTTC. This codes for CASSQTDNYNEQFF.

CDR3 DNA sequence: TGTGCCAGTAGTCAGGGATTCTCCTACGAGCAGTACTTC. It yields the protein CASSQGFSYEQYF. The chain carries TRBV19 and TRBJ2-7; D possibly corresponds to TRBD1 (5 bases). In germline, CDR1 is LNHDA, CDR2 SQIVND (reference sequence). The V and J ends lost 5 bases and 0 bases respectively, with 8 bases between them. The CDR3 is 13 residues long.

V is TRBV4-1 and J is TRBJ2-7, with D perhaps matching TRBD1 or TRBD2 (6 bases each). This CDR3 has 18 residues. V was pared by 0 bases and J by 4 bases, with 22 bases between. Germline CDR1 is MGHRA and CDR2 is YSYEKL. The CDR3 loop reads CASSQEPPRGAAQYEQYF. CDR3 DNA sequence: TGCGCCAGCAGCCAAGAACCGCCGAGGGGGGCGGCACAGTACGAGCAGTACTTC.

This clone was counted a few times. Other DNA sequences in this sample translate to the same CDR3. V and J are TRBV4-1 and TRBJ2-7, with no clear D. The length of the CDR3 is 13 residues. Germline V gene sequence: CDR1 MGHRA, CDR2 YSYEKL. The V end was cut by 0 bases, the J end by 3 bases, with 6 bases between. CDR3 sequence: CASSQEGGYEQYF. DNA for the CDR3: TGCGCCAGCAGCCAAGAAGGCGGCTACGAGCAGTACTTC.

This clone was recorded a few times. At the DNA level, this CDR3 is encoded by other sequences in the same sample as well. The rearrangement uses TRBV9 and TRBJ1-1; D not certain. The CDR3 runs 12 residues. CDR1 SGDLS and CDR2 YYNGEE come from the germline V gene. Deletions cut 0 bases from V and 2 bases from J, with 2 bases between. CDR3 nucleotide sequence: TGTGCCAGCAGCGTAGACAACACTGAAGCTTTCTTT. This encodes CASSVDNTEAFF.

The chain links TRBV5-1 to TRBJ2-7, with unresolved D. The CDR3 is 13 residues long. The germline gives CDR1 SGHRS, CDR2 YFSETQ. Between the trimmed V and J ends, which lost 0 bases and 1 base, there was a span of 5 bases. CDR3 protein: CASSLDLSYEQYF. DNA of the CDR3: TGCGCCAGCAGCTTGGACTTGTCCTACGAGCAGTACTTC.

The chain joins TRBV6-5 to TRBJ1-2; 8 nucleotides line up with TRBD1. The CDR3 is 16 residues long. Trimming cost V 2 bases and J 4 bases; bases outside gene matches: 9. The germline V gene has CDR1 MNHEY and CDR2 SVGAGI. The CDR3: CASSYLTPGGGYGYTF. CDR3 bases: TGTGCCAGCAGTTACCTGACCCCAGGGGGCGGCTATGGCTACACCTTC.

The V call is TRBV27, the J call TRBJ2-1; maybe TRBD2 (6 bases). The CDR3 is 16 residues long. Germline CDR1 and CDR2: MNHEY and SMNVEV (reference sequence). V lost 5 bases and J lost 3, with 17 bases in between. The CDR3 region is CASSKSVSGVYNEQFF. DNA for the CDR3: TGTGCCAGCAGTAAGAGCGTTAGCGGAGTCTACAATGAGCAGTTCTTC.

J is TRBJ2-5 and V is TRBV5-1, with 11 bases that match TRBD2. The J call may not be correct, given that the DNA end is closer to TRBJ2-7. CDR1 and CDR2 (germline): SGHRS, YFSETQ. This CDR3 comprises 15 residues. CDR3 in DNA: TGCGCCAGCAGTCTAGGGACTAGCGGAAAATACGAGCAGTACTTC. Translated, it gives CASSLGTSGKYEQYF.

V is TRBV2 and J is TRBJ1-3, with 11 bases matching TRBD1. The trim removed 7 bases at V and 2 bases at J, leaving 7 bases unmatched. CDR1 is SNHLY and CDR2 is FYNNEI in the germline V gene. There are 16 residues in the CDR3. The CDR3 spells CASIAPGQGAGNTIYF. For the CDR3, the DNA is TGTGCCAGCATTGCTCCGGGACAGGGGGCTGGAAACACCATATATTTT.

This rearrangement joins TRBV30 to TRBJ2-7; no clear D gene. This CDR3 has 13 residues. The V gene's germline CDR1 is GTSNPN and CDR2 SVGIG (reference sequence). Between the trimmed V and J ends, which lost 0 bases and 0 bases, there was a span of 6 bases. As DNA, the CDR3 is TGTGCCTGGAGTGTAGGGCTCTCCTACGAGCAGTACTTC. As protein: CAWSVGLSYEQYF. Combining the CDR3 with reference TRBV30 and TRBJ2-7 gives the whole variable domain SQTIHQWPATLVQPVGSPLSLECTVEGTSNPNLYWYRQAAGRGLQLLFYSVGIGQISSEVPQNLSASRPQDRQFILSSKKLLLSDSGFYLCAWSVGLSYEQYFGPGTRLTVT.

This chain connects TRBV6-1 to TRBJ2-5; D tentatively fits TRBD1 or TRBD2 (5 bases each). CDR3 length: 15 amino acids. V lost 3 bases to trimming and J lost 8 bases, with 19 bases between them. Germline V gene data show CDR1 as MNHNS and CDR2 as SASEGT. The CDR3 DNA reads TGTGCCAGCAGTGAGAGGGTGCCGACAGAAAGCACCCAGTACTTC. It specifies CASSERVPTESTQYF.

The chain employs TRBV5-6 and TRBJ1-4; no clear D gene. The CDR3 totals 13 residues. V lost 0 bases and J 5 bases, leaving 5 bases between the germline ends. CDR1 and CDR2 (germline): SGHDT, YYEEEE. The CDR3 loop is CASSLGGNEKLFF. The CDR3 coding sequence is TGTGCCAGCAGCTTGGGGGGAAATGAAAAACTGTTTTTT.

This chain joins TRBV27 and TRBJ2-1, with 7 bases fitting TRBD2. The germline gives CDR1 MNHEY, CDR2 SMNVEV (reference sequence). V was clipped by 6 bases and J by 7 bases; unmatched bases: 12. CDR3 length: 15 amino acids. DNA of the CDR3: TGTGCCAGCAGCCAGAGCGGGACTCCTCAAAATGAGCAGTTCTTC. This translates into CASSQSGTPQNEQFF.

In this sample, this clone turned up once. The DNA for the CDR3 is TGTGCCAGCAGCTTTGGGACTAGTTTTGATACGCAGTATTTT. Translation gives CASSFGTSFDTQYF. V is TRBV5-5 and J is TRBJ2-3, with 8 bases aligning to TRBD2. CDR1 and CDR2 (germline): SGHKS, YYEKEE (reference sequence). After removal of 2 bases from V and 6 bases from J, the junction contained 5 bases not matched to a gene. CDR3 length: 14 residues.

The V call is TRBV29-1, the J call TRBJ2-1, with D possibly being TRBD2 (5 bases). Trimming left V 2 bases short and J 5 bases short, with 19 bases between. Germline V gene data show CDR1 as SQVTM and CDR2 as ANQGSEA. The CDR3 is 16 residues long. In nucleotides, the CDR3 is TGCAGCGTTGAAAGACTAAAAACCGGGGTCCACAATGAGCAGTTCTTC. Protein product: CSVERLKTGVHNEQFF.

This clone was recorded once. This rearrangement joins TRBV6-6 to TRBJ1-1; D is unclear. Trimming pared 6 bases from V and 4 bases from J, leaving 21 bases between. The CDR3 sequence is 16 residues long. Germline V lookup: CDR1 MNHNY, CDR2 SVGAGI (reference sequence). CDR3 nucleotides: TGTGCCAGCAGCAGAACCGGGCTTAATCTGGGCACTGAAGCTTTCTTT. Translation gives CASSRTGLNLGTEAFF.

This chain connects TRBV12-1 to TRBJ2-3; TRBD2 was called by the table and not checked on the DNA. TRBV12-1 is deemed a pseudogene. The CDR3 contains 14 residues. The CDR3 coding sequence is TGTGCCAGCACCCCGGGACTAGGAACAGATACGCAGTATTTT. Translating it yields CASTPGLGTDTQYF.

CDR3 in DNA: TGCGCCAGCAGCCCCTGGACAGGGAAGAACACTGAAGCTTTCTTT. It is translated as CASSPWTGKNTEAFF. The rearrangement links TRBV5-1 to TRBJ1-1, with 8 bases that match TRBD1. The CDR3 has 15 residues. The germline CDR1 and CDR2 sequences are SGHRS and YFSETQ. The V and J ends lost 4 bases and 1 base, in that order; junction bases with no gene match: 6.

In the case of this clone: Other DNA sequences from this sample encode an identical CDR3 as well. The chain links TRBV27 to TRBJ1-5; TRBD1 agrees at 7 bases. With V trimmed by 2 bases and J by 2 bases, 3 bases remained unmatched. This CDR3 spans 15 amino acids. Germline-derived CDR1 and CDR2 are MNHEY and SMNVEV (reference sequence). CDR3 sequence reads: CASSLRGGGNQPQHF. CDR3 bases: TGTGCCAGCAGTTTAAGAGGGGGCGGCAATCAGCCCCAGCATTTT.